This TCR beta chain was profiled in a study of blood T cell repertoires in COVID-19. Across the study: Specimens from acute and convalescent COVID-19 originated in the United States, Italy and Spain.

The germline gives CDR1 SGHDT, CDR2 YYEEEE. The ends were cut back, 4 bases at V and 1 base at J, with 14 bases in the middle. This CDR3 is built from 15 residues. Profiled with immunoSEQ multiplex PCR; TCRdb holds only in-frame clones, not every one. The sample contains about 140,000 clones, 60% to 85% of which appear only once. The sequencing sample was made of peripheral blood. This TCR came from a man in his fifties or sixties with active or convalescent COVID-19. The chain employs TRBV5-6 and TRBJ1-1; D remains ambiguous. The CDR3 nucleotides read TGTGCCAGCAGCCCCGGCCGGGGAGGGAACACTGAAGCTTTCTTT. This encodes CASSPGRGGNTEAFF.